The 27 T cell receptor beta chains listed next were all sequenced from one sample in a study of PD-1 blockade in classical Hodgkin lymphoma. Assay: immunoSEQ multiplex PCR; the TCRdb copy retains only in-frame clones and omits some. The sample consists of about 110,000 clones, 70% to 90% of them appearing once. Each of the patients experienced relapse following autologous stem cell transplantation, and their brentuximab vedotin exposure differed. The sample in question was peripheral blood mononuclear cells (PBMCs), obtained before the second cycle of nivolumab. Receptors were obtained from a human donor with classical Hodgkin lymphoma.

This chain uses TRBV7-2 with TRBJ1-2; possibly TRBD1 for D (6 bases). Germline V lookup: CDR1 SGHTA, CDR2 FQGNSA. The CDR3 spans 17 residues. Trimming took off 8 bases at V and 4 bases at J, with 26 bases between the two ends. The CDR3 reads CASGFRVFGDNPYGYTF. The CDR3 DNA reads as TGTGCCAGCGGATTCCGAGTCTTCGGGGACAATCCCTATGGCTACACCTTC.

The rearrangement joins TRBV19 to TRBJ2-1, with no clear D. The CDR3 has 15 amino acids. Trimming took 3 bases from V and 3 from J, leaving 12 bases between them. Per the germline V gene, CDR1 is LNHDA and CDR2 is SQIVND (reference sequence). CDR3 region: CASSIREPYYNEQFF. The DNA for the CDR3 is TGTGCCAGTAGTATCCGAGAGCCCTACTACAATGAGCAGTTCTTC.

The chain combines TRBV19 with TRBJ1-4; D may be TRBD1 (6 bases). The CDR3 sequence is 15 residues long. Trimming removed 5 bases from V and 3 bases from J, with 13 bases in between. In germline, CDR1 is LNHDA, CDR2 SQIVND (reference sequence). CDR3 residues: CASSDQGGANEKLFF. CDR3 nucleotide sequence: TGTGCCAGTAGTGATCAAGGGGGGGCTAATGAAAAACTGTTTTTT.

The rearrangement joins TRBV4-1 to TRBJ2-4; 9 bases match TRBD2. The V and J ends lost 4 bases and 2 bases, in that order; junction bases with no gene match: 15. CDR3 length: 19 amino acids. Germline CDR1 and CDR2: MGHRA and YSYEKL. The CDR3 region is CASSRWVSGSILTKNIQYF. The CDR3, as DNA: TGCGCCAGCAGCCGATGGGTTAGCGGGAGTATCCTGACCAAAAACATTCAGTACTTC.

J is TRBJ1-2 and V is TRBV5-1, with D possibly TRBD1 on 6 matching bases. V was pared by 0 bases and J by 0 bases, with 9 bases between. In germline, CDR1 is SGHRS, CDR2 YFSETQ. The CDR3 is 15 amino acids. The CDR3 loop reads CASSLGTGTNYGYTF. For the CDR3, the DNA is TGCGCCAGCAGCTTGGGTACAGGGACTAACTATGGCTACACCTTC.

The V gene is TRBV6-5, the J gene TRBJ2-7, with TRBD2 identical over 7 bases. The length of the CDR3 is 13 residues. CDR1 and CDR2 (germline): MNHEY, SVGAGI. The V and J ends lost 5 bases and 4 bases, in that order; junction bases with no gene match: 5. The CDR3 sequence: CASSGGRRYEQYF. As DNA, the CDR3 is TGTGCCAGCAGTGGCGGGAGAAGGTACGAGCAGTACTTC.

The rearrangement uses TRBV15 and TRBJ2-1, with D maybe TRBD2 (5 bases). The CDR3 has 13 amino acids. V was pared by 1 base and J by 9 bases, with 10 bases between. Germline CDR1 is LNHNV and CDR2 is YYDKDF (reference sequence). The CDR3 region has the DNA TGTGCCACCAGCAGAGTCGGAGGCAGTGAGCAGTTCTTC. Residues: CATSRVGGSEQFF.

The J gene is TRBJ2-7, the V gene TRBV28, with D unclear. Germline CDR1 is MDHEN and CDR2 is SYDVKM. Trimming took off 5 bases at V and 4 bases at J, with 18 bases between the two ends. This CDR3 is 15 amino acids long. CDR3 amino acids: CASSLPAGQSYEQYF. In DNA form, the CDR3 reads TGTGCCAGCAGTCTCCCGGCTGGGCAGAGTTACGAGCAGTACTTC.

The gene calls are TRBV11-2 and TRBJ2-2, with 15 bases that match TRBD2. Germline-derived CDR1 and CDR2 are SGHAT and FQNNGV. Germline trimming cut 4 bases from V and 7 bases from J; bases unmatched to any gene: 13. The CDR3 has 19 residues. This CDR3 is CASSSHPGLAGGPVGELFF. CDR3 nucleotides: TGTGCCAGCAGCTCACACCCCGGACTAGCGGGAGGGCCAGTCGGGGAGCTGTTTTTT. Using reference TRBV11-2 and TRBJ2-2 for the parts outside the CDR3, the full variable domain is EAGVAQSPRYKIIEKRQSVAFWCNPISGHATLYWYQQILGQGPKLLIQFQNNGVVDDSQLPKDRFSAERLKGVDSTLKIQPAKLEDSAVYLCASSSHPGLAGGPVGELFFGEGSRLTVL.

This chain joins TRBV6-4 and TRBJ2-1; 8 nucleotides align to TRBD2. With 11 bases clipped from V and 8 bases from J, the junction kept 11 bases outside the gene matches. The CDR3 is 13 residues long. Germline V gene lookup returns CDR1 MRHNA and CDR2 SNTAGT. CDR3 region: CAGGGSGIDEQFF. CDR3 bases: TGTGCCGGGGGGGGTAGCGGGATAGATGAGCAGTTCTTC.

The chain uses TRBV27 and TRBJ2-1; D possibly matches TRBD1 or TRBD2 (5 bases each). The CDR3 consists of 15 residues. The germline V gene has CDR1 MNHEY and CDR2 SMNVEV (reference sequence). The V end was cut by 5 bases, the J end by 8 bases, with 19 bases between. The CDR3 DNA reads TGTGCCAGCAGTCCCCCGGGACGGAGATTACATGAGCAGTTCTTC. This codes for CASSPPGRRLHEQFF.

The genes are TRBV6-6 and TRBJ1-1, with a possible D match to TRBD1 (5 bases). The V gene's germline CDR1 is MNHNY and CDR2 SVGAGI (reference sequence). The germline V and J ends were trimmed by 2 bases and 4 bases, with 11 bases remaining between them. The CDR3 has 14 residues. This CDR3 is CASSYQGPGTEAFF. In DNA, the CDR3 is TGTGCCAGCAGTTACCAGGGCCCGGGCACTGAAGCTTTCTTT.

The chain uses TRBV7-2 and TRBJ2-7, with 11 nucleotides matching TRBD2. There are 15 residues in the CDR3. V lost 4 bases and J lost 0; bases outside the gene matches: 2. Germline CDR1 SGHTA, CDR2 FQGNSA. The CDR3 spells CASSYTSGSSYEQYF. Written as DNA, the CDR3 is TGTGCCAGCAGCTATACTAGCGGGAGCTCCTACGAGCAGTACTTC. Using reference TRBV7-2 and TRBJ2-7 for the parts outside the CDR3, the full variable domain is GAGVSQSPSNKVTEKGKDVELRCDPISGHTALYWYRQSLGQGLEFLIYFQGNSAPDKSGLPSDRFSAERTGGSVSTLTIQRTQQEDSAVYLCASSYTSGSSYEQYFGPGTRLTVT.

The chain has TRBV6-6 and TRBJ2-1; D is unclear. V was shortened by 6 bases and J by 0 bases, with 9 bases between the two germline ends. Germline CDR1 reads MNHNY; CDR2 reads SVGAGI (reference sequence). The CDR3 length is 14 residues. DNA for the CDR3: TGTGCCAGCAGGGATCGCCTCTCCTACAATGAGCAGTTCTTC. This gives the protein CASRDRLSYNEQFF.

Here the CDR3 DNA reads TGTGCCATCAGTGAGGTCCAGAGGACTCTCTACGAGCAGTACTTC. Translating it yields CAISEVQRTLYEQYF. J is TRBJ2-7 and V is TRBV10-3; weak D call: TRBD2 (5 bases). This CDR3 is 15 amino acids long. CDR1 is ENHRY, CDR2 SYGVKD, per germline. Trimming removed 2 bases from V and 3 bases from J, with 14 bases in between.

Written as DNA, the CDR3 is TGTGCCAGCAAACGGACACCCCTCTCCTACGAGCAGTACTTC. It yields the protein CASKRTPLSYEQYF. The chain couples TRBV6-6 to TRBJ2-7, with D possibly TRBD1 on 5 matching bases. The CDR3 contains 14 residues. The V gene's germline CDR1 is MNHNY and CDR2 SVGAGI (reference sequence). V was cut by 7 bases and J by 0 bases, with 13 bases left in between.

The chain is built from TRBV7-2 and TRBJ2-1; 10 nucleotides agree with TRBD2. The germline gives CDR1 SGHTA, CDR2 FQGNSA. This CDR3 region has 16 residues. J gave up 6 bases and V 0 bases, and 5 bases lay outside the gene matches. The CDR3 bases are TGTGCCAGCAGCTTAGCATTAGCGGGAGGATTCAATGAGCAGTTCTTC. Its protein is CASSLALAGGFNEQFF.

The chain joins TRBV6-5 to TRBJ1-1; no firm D call. The CDR3 sequence is 14 residues long. V was cut by 5 bases and J by 2 bases, with 12 bases left in between. Germline V gene data show CDR1 as MNHEY and CDR2 as SVGAGI. In DNA, the CDR3 is TGTGCCAGCAGTAACCGGGTTTCAAACACTGAAGCTTTCTTT. Translating gives CASSNRVSNTEAFF.

This clone has a handful of counts. CDR3 DNA sequence: TGCGCCAGCAGCTTAAGTGGTGGGGTTGGCTACACCTTC. Amino acid sequence: CASSLSGGVGYTF. V is TRBV5-1 and J is TRBJ1-2; unclear D gene. Germline assignment: CDR1 SGHRS and CDR2 YFSETQ. The CDR3 length is 13 residues. V shed 2 bases and J shed 7 bases, with 12 bases lying between them.

This clone was counted once. For the CDR3, the DNA is TGTGCCAGCAGCTTAGAAGAGGGGGCCCGATGGCAGCCCCAGCATTTT. This codes for CASSLEEGARWQPQHF. The J gene is TRBJ1-5, the V gene TRBV7-8, with 7 bases fitting TRBD1. This CDR3 comprises 16 residues. The germline CDR1 and CDR2 sequences are SGHVS and FQNEAQ. J lost 7 bases, V lost 1 base, and 10 bases had no gene match.

The V and J genes are TRBV4-1 and TRBJ1-5; D is possibly TRBD1 (5 bases). V lost 3 bases and J 8 bases, leaving 14 bases between the germline ends. The CDR3 consists of 14 residues. Germline V gene lookup returns CDR1 MGHRA and CDR2 YSYEKL. CDR3 coding DNA: TGCGCCAGCAGCCAGTTGTTGGGGGAGGAGCCCCAGCATTTT. This encodes CASSQLLGEEPQHF.

The rearrangement links TRBV7-2 to TRBJ1-5; D might be TRBD1 (5 bases). V was shortened by 2 bases and J by 3 bases, with 11 bases between the two germline ends. Germline assignment: CDR1 SGHTA and CDR2 FQGNSA. This CDR3 comprises 15 residues. The CDR3 reads CASSLMGQFNQPQHF. DNA of the CDR3: TGTGCCAGCAGCTTAATGGGGCAGTTCAATCAGCCCCAGCATTTT.

The chain has TRBV9 and TRBJ2-5; possible D gene TRBD2, 7 bases. V lost 4 bases and J lost 5, with 21 bases in between. The CDR3 runs to 16 residues. Germline-derived CDR1 and CDR2 are SGDLS and YYNGEE. CDR3 coding DNA: TGTGCCAGCAGCCCTCGCGGAGCGGGAAGGGGGGAGACCCAGTACTTC. Residues: CASSPRGAGRGETQYF.

The chain recombines TRBV11-1 with TRBJ1-1; D unclear. The germline V gene encodes CDR1 SGHAT and CDR2 FQDESV (reference sequence). The CDR3 length is 12 residues. Deletions cut 4 bases from V and 6 bases from J, with 9 bases between. The CDR3 DNA sequence: TGTGCCAGCAGCTCGTGGAGCCCTGAAGCTTTCTTT. Protein sequence: CASSSWSPEAFF.

The genes are TRBV28 and TRBJ2-2; no reliable D call. Germline V CDR1 and CDR2: MDHEN, SYDVKM. The CDR3 has 14 amino acids. V gave up 6 bases and J gave up 3 bases, with 11 bases separating them. Here the CDR3 DNA reads TGTGCCAGCAGACGTGACCAATACACCGGGGAGCTGTTTTTT. It codes for CASRRDQYTGELFF.

The chain recombines TRBV6-5 with TRBJ2-7; no firm D call. Germline lookup yields CDR1 MNHEY and CDR2 SVGAGI. This CDR3 spans 12 amino acids. Deletions cut 5 bases from V and 2 bases from J, with 7 bases between. CDR3 bases: TGTGCCAGCAGTACCGGCCCCTACGAGCAGTACTTC. Residues: CASSTGPYEQYF.

There are a few counts of this clone. The gene calls are TRBV9 and TRBJ1-1; D gene ambiguous. The CDR3 is made up of 14 amino acids. Germline V gene data show CDR1 as SGDLS and CDR2 as YYNGEE. Between the trimmed V and J ends, which lost 0 bases and 5 bases, there was a span of 11 bases. The CDR3 is CASSVGGGATEAFF. The CDR3 coding sequence is TGTGCCAGCAGCGTAGGTGGTGGTGCAACTGAAGCTTTCTTT.